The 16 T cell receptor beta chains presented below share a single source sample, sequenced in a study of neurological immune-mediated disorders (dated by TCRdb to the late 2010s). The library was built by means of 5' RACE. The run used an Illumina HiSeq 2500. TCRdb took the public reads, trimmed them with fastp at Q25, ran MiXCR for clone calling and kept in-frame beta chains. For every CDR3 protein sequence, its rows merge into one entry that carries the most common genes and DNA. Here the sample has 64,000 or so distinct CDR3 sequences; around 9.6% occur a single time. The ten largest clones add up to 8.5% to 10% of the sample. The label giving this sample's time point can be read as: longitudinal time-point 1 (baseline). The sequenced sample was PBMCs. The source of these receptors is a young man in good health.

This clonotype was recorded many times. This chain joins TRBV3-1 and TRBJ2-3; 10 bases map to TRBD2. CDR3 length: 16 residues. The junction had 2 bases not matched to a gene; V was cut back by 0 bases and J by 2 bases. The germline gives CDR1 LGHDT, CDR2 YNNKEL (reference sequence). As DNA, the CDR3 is TGTGCCAGCAGCCAAGATCTAGCGGGAGTCACAGATACGCAGTATTTT. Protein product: CASSQDLAGVTDTQYF.

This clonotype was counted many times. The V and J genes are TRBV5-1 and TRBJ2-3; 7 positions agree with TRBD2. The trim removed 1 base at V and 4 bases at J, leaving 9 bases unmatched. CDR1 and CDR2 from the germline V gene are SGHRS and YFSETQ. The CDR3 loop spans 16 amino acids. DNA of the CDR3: TGCGCCAGCAGCTTGCTAGCGGCCCTACAACCAGATACGCAGTATTTT. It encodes CASSLLAALQPDTQYF.

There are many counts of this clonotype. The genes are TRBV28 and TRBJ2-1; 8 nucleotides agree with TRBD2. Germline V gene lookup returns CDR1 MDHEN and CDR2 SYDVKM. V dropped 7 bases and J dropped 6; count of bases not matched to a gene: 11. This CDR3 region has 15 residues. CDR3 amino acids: CASNPGTGGGNEQFF. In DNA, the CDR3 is TGTGCCAGCAACCCCGGTACGGGAGGGGGCAATGAGCAGTTCTTC.

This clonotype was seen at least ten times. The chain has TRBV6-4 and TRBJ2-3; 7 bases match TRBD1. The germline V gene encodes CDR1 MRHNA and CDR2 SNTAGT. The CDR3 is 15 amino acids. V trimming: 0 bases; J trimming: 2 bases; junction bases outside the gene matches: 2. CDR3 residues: CASSDSTGATDTQYF. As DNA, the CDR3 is TGTGCCAGCAGTGACTCCACAGGGGCCACAGATACGCAGTATTTT.

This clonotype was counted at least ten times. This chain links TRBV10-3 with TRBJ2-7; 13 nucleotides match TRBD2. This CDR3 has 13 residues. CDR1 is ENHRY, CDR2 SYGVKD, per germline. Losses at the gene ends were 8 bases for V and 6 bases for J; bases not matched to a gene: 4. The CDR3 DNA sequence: TGTGCCATCGGGACTAGCGGGGTCCGCGAGCAGTACTTC. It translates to CAIGTSGVREQYF.

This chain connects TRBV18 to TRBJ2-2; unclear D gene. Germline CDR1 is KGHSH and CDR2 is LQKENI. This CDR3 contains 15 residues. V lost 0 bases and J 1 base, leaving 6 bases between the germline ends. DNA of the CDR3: TGTGCCAGCTCACCACCCAACGGGAACACCGGGGAGCTGTTTTTT. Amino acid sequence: CASSPPNGNTGELFF.

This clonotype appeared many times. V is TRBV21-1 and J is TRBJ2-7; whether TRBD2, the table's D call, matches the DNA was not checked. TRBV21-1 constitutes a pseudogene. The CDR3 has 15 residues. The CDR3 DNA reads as TGTGCCAGCAGCAAAGAAGTCCAGGGGTTTAAAGAGCAGTACTTC. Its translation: CASSKEVQGFKEQYF.

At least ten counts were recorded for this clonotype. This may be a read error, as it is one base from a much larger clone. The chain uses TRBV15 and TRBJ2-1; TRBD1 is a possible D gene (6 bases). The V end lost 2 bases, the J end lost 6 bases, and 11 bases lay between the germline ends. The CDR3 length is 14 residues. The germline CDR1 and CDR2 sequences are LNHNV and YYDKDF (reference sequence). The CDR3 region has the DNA TGTGCCACCAGCAGAAACAGGGTCCCCAATGAGCAGTTCTTC. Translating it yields CATSRNRVPNEQFF.

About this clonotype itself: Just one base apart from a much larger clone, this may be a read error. CDR3 protein: CASRGGGYEQFF. CDR3 in DNA: TGCGCCAGCAGGGGAGGCGGCTACGAGCAGTTCTTC. The chain has TRBV5-1 and TRBJ2-1, with a possible D match to TRBD2 (6 bases). CDR1 and CDR2 (germline): SGHRS, YFSETQ. The CDR3 loop spans 12 amino acids. V lost 5 bases and J lost 10, with 13 bases in between. Variable domain in full (rest from reference TRBV5-1 and TRBJ2-1): KAGVTQTPRYLIKTRGQQVTLSCSPISGHRSVSWYQQTPGQGLQFLFEYFSETQRNKGNFPGRFSGRQFSNSRSEMNVSTLELGDSALYLCASRGGGYEQFFGPGTRLTVL.

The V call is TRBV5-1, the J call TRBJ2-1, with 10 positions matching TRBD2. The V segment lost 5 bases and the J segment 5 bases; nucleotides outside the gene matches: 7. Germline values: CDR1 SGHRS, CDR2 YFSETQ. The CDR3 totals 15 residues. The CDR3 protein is CASRDEREGNNEQFF. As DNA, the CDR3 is TGCGCCAGCAGAGACGAGCGGGAGGGGAACAATGAGCAGTTCTTC.

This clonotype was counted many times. CDR3 coding DNA: TGTGCCACCAAAGCGGGAGGGCGTGTCACCGGGGAGCTGTTTTTT. Translation gives CATKAGGRVTGELFF. The chain links TRBV7-2 to TRBJ2-2; TRBD2 aligns across 10 bases. Per the germline V gene, CDR1 is SGHTA and CDR2 is FQGNSA. This CDR3 is 15 amino acids long. V trimming: 10 bases; J trimming: 4 bases; junction bases outside the gene matches: 9.

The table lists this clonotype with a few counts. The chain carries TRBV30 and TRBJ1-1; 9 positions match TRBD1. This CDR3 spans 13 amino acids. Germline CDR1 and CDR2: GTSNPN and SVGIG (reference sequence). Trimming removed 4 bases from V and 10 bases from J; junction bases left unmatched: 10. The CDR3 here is CAWMPGQGLVAFF. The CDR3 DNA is TGTGCCTGGATGCCGGGACAGGGATTGGTAGCTTTCTTT.

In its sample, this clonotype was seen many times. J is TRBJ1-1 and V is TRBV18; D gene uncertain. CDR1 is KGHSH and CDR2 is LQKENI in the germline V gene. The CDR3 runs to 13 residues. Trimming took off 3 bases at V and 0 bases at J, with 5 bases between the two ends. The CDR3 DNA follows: TGTGCCAGCTCACCCCAAGTGAACACTGAAGCTTTCTTT. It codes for CASSPQVNTEAFF.

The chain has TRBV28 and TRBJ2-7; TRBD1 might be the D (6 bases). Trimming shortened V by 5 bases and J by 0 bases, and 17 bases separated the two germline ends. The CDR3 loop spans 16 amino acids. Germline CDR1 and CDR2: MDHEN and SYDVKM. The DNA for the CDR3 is TGTGCCAGCAGTCCCGTCTCAGGGGCGGCCTCCTACGAGCAGTACTTC. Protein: CASSPVSGAASYEQYF.

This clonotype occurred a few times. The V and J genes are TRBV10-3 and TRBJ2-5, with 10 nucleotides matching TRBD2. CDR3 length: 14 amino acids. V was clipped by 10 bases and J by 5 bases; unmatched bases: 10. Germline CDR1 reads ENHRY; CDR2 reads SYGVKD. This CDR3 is CATSRTSGSETQYF. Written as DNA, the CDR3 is TGTGCCACCTCACGGACTAGCGGTTCGGAGACCCAGTACTTC.

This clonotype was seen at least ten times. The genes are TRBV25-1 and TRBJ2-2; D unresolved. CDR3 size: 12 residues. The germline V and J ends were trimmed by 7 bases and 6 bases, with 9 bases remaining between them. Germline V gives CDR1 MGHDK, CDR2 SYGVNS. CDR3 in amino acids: CASTGSAGELFF. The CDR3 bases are TGTGCCAGCACGGGCTCGGCCGGGGAGCTGTTTTTT.